The 18 T cell receptor beta chains presented below share a single source sample, sequenced in a study of T-cell memory formation after mild COVID-19 (dated by TCRdb to the early 2020s). Libraries were made using 5' RACE. Sequencing was performed on an Illumina NovaSeq 6000. TCRdb reran the public reads through fastp at Q25 and MiXCR, keeping productive beta chains. Rows matching on CDR3 protein sequence are summarized as one entry with the most common DNA and genes. The sample table contains about 410,000 distinct CDR3 sequences; only one count was recorded for roughly 18% of them. The ten top clones hold 20% to 25% of the sample. Sequenced material: PBMCs or a T cell subset sorted from them (not recorded which). All receptors come from a man aged 18 to 30 who had mild COVID-19 (a few samples of this study predate the infection). The sample titles of this study are shuffled in the database, so cell type and time point are left out; the donor was told from shared clones.

This clonotype was recorded at least ten times. The V call is TRBV6-5, the J call TRBJ2-7; 10 nucleotides align to TRBD1. The germline gives CDR1 MNHEY, CDR2 SVGAGI. The CDR3 is made up of 14 amino acids. The V segment lost 3 bases and the J segment 6 bases; nucleotides outside the gene matches: 5. The DNA of the CDR3 is TGTGCCAGCAGTTATGGGACAGGGGCCCTCGAGCAGTACTTC. Amino acid sequence: CASSYGTGALEQYF.

The chain links TRBV6-2 or TRBV6-3 to TRBJ2-1; D tentatively fits TRBD1 or TRBD2 (5 bases each). Trimming shortened V by 6 bases and J by 12 bases, and 12 bases separated the two germline ends. Germline values: CDR1 MNHEY, CDR2 SVGEGT. The length of the CDR3 is 11 residues. The CDR3 spells CASRGVGTQFF. For the CDR3, the DNA is TGTGCCAGCAGGGGTGTAGGGACGCAGTTCTTC.

In its sample, this clonotype was seen a few times. The chain combines TRBV15 with TRBJ2-5; 9 bases line up with TRBD1. This CDR3 has 15 amino acids. Germline CDR1 reads LNHNV; CDR2 reads YYDKDF (reference sequence). Trimming took 4 bases from V and 3 from J; bases not matched to a gene: 6. Written as DNA, the CDR3 is TGTGCCACCAGCACTGACAGGGGGTGGGAAGAGACCCAGTACTTC. Protein sequence: CATSTDRGWEETQYF.

The rearrangement links TRBV7-9 to TRBJ2-3; D is tentatively TRBD1 or TRBD2 (5 bases each). The CDR3 covers 13 residues. Germline lookup yields CDR1 SEHNR and CDR2 FQNEAQ (reference sequence). V was clipped by 8 bases and J by 3 bases, with 12 bases between them. The CDR3 spells CASQVRETDTQYF. The CDR3 nucleotides are TGTGCCAGCCAAGTCAGGGAGACAGATACGCAGTATTTT.

This clonotype was seen a few times. V usage is TRBV20-1 and J usage is TRBJ1-5; 8 positions match TRBD1. Germline V gene data show CDR1 as DFQATT and CDR2 as SNEGSKA (reference sequence). V shed 3 bases and J 5 bases; nucleotides not matched to a gene: 9. The CDR3 contains 15 residues. The CDR3 bases are TGCAGTGCTAGTCGGTCAGGGGGCCCCCATCAGCCCCAGCATTTT. Residues: CSASRSGGPHQPQHF.

Only a few counts were recorded for this clonotype. The CDR3 DNA is TGTGCCAGCAGCTCATGGGTAGGGGCGGGGGGACGTTCCTACAATGAGCAGTTCTTC. The encoded protein is CASSSWVGAGGRSYNEQFF. V gene TRBV7-9 combines with J gene TRBJ2-1, with 8 bases matching TRBD2. Germline values: CDR1 SEHNR, CDR2 FQNEAQ (reference sequence). V lost 4 bases, J lost 1 base, and 15 bases stayed unmatched. The CDR3 extends over 19 amino acids.

This clonotype was counted a few times. The chain couples TRBV7-9 to TRBJ2-3; 7 bases are shared with TRBD2. V lost 5 bases, J lost 1 base, and 9 bases stayed unmatched. The CDR3 contains 16 residues. Germline-derived CDR1 and CDR2 are SEHNR and FQNEAQ (reference sequence). This CDR3 reads CASSRRAGRGTDTQYF. Here the CDR3 DNA reads TGTGCCAGCAGCCGAAGGGCGGGGAGGGGCACAGATACGCAGTATTTT.

This clonotype has a handful of counts. The gene calls are TRBV20-1 and TRBJ2-1, with 7 positions matching TRBD2. Per the germline V gene, CDR1 is DFQATT and CDR2 is SNEGSKA (reference sequence). The V gene end was trimmed by 2 bases and the J gene end by 5 bases; junction bases not matched to a gene: 3. CDR3 length equals 13 residues. The CDR3 loop reads CSARPGTNNEQFF. CDR3 coding DNA: TGCAGTGCTAGACCCGGGACTAACAATGAGCAGTTCTTC.

The V gene is TRBV28, the J gene TRBJ1-6; D unclear. The CDR3 is 14 amino acids. Germline lookup yields CDR1 MDHEN and CDR2 SYDVKM. Between the trimmed V and J ends, which lost 0 bases and 7 bases, there was a span of 7 bases. CDR3 DNA: TGTGCCAGCAGTTTATGGCCCCCGAATTCACCCCTCCACTTT. Its translation: CASSLWPPNSPLHF.

This chain joins TRBV5-1 and TRBJ2-2, with D maybe TRBD1 (5 bases). The CDR3 extends over 15 amino acids. Germline lookup yields CDR1 SGHRS and CDR2 YFSETQ. V dropped 0 bases and J dropped 3 bases, with 9 bases sitting between them. CDR3 loop: CASSLALGDTGELFF. The CDR3 bases are TGCGCCAGCAGCTTGGCGTTAGGGGACACCGGGGAGCTGTTTTTT.

The chain has TRBV29-1 and TRBJ2-3; the D gene could be TRBD1 or TRBD2 (7 bases each). Germline CDR1 SQVTM, CDR2 ANQGSEA. This CDR3 region has 14 residues. Trimming removed 6 bases at V and 4 bases at J, with 17 bases between. CDR3 sequence: CSVDNRGGADTQYF. As DNA, the CDR3 is TGCAGCGTGGATAACAGGGGAGGGGCAGATACGCAGTATTTT.

This clonotype was counted a few times. The CDR3 sequence is CASSPNFIRGQETQYF. Written as DNA, the CDR3 is TGTGCCAGCAGCCCGAACTTTATCAGGGGCCAAGAGACCCAGTACTTC. The rearrangement uses TRBV7-6 and TRBJ2-5, with D possibly TRBD1 on 6 matching bases. The CDR3 loop spans 16 amino acids. V was shortened by 5 bases and J by 1 base, with 17 bases between the two germline ends. From germline, CDR1 is SGHVS and CDR2 FNYEAQ.

This clonotype was seen more than once but under ten times. The V call is TRBV28, the J call TRBJ1-1, with 7 bases aligning to TRBD1. Germline assignment: CDR1 MDHEN and CDR2 SYDVKM. The CDR3 is 18 amino acids. The V and J ends lost 6 bases and 1 base, in that order; junction bases with no gene match: 17. CDR3 region: CASRGPNRGIYPNTEAFF. CDR3 in DNA: TGTGCCAGCAGGGGACCCAACAGGGGTATTTACCCGAACACTGAAGCTTTCTTT.

The chain carries TRBV7-9 and TRBJ1-2; D is ambiguous. CDR3 length equals 15 residues. Trimming took 5 bases from V and 5 from J, leaving 18 bases between them. CDR1 SEHNR and CDR2 FQNEAQ come from the germline V gene (reference sequence). In DNA form, the CDR3 reads TGTGCCAGCAGCGCCGTGGGCGTGATCCCTTATGGCTACACCTTC. This translates into CASSAVGVIPYGYTF.

The chain combines TRBV20-1 with TRBJ2-1; no reliable D call. V lost 3 bases to trimming and J lost 5 bases, with 11 bases between them. Per germline, CDR1 DFQATT and CDR2 SNEGSKA (reference sequence). The CDR3 is 13 amino acids. The CDR3 spells CSASRSPDNEQFF. The DNA of the CDR3 is TGCAGTGCTAGTAGGTCCCCCGACAATGAGCAGTTCTTC.

The V gene is TRBV6-5, the J gene TRBJ2-1, with D possibly matching TRBD2 (5 bases). The germline V and J ends were trimmed by 6 bases and 8 bases, with 20 bases remaining between them. CDR1 and CDR2 (germline): MNHEY, SVGAGI. This CDR3 is 15 amino acids long. The DNA for the CDR3 is TGTGCCAGCAGGACGGGGATCTTACTCCCTGATGAGCAGTTCTTC. This sequence encodes CASRTGILLPDEQFF.

This clonotype was counted only a few times. This rearrangement joins TRBV20-1 to TRBJ1-1; no clear D. The CDR3 runs to 11 residues. V gave up 2 bases and J gave up 8 bases, with 9 bases separating them. The germline CDR1 and CDR2 sequences are DFQATT and SNEGSKA (reference sequence). CDR3 sequence: CSARLGVEAFF. CDR3 in DNA: TGCAGTGCTAGACTGGGTGTCGAAGCTTTCTTT.

The chain recombines TRBV5-6 with TRBJ2-7; no definite D call. V gave up 2 bases and J gave up 6 bases, with 12 bases separating them. The CDR3 sequence is 13 residues long. The germline CDR1 and CDR2 sequences are SGHDT and YYEEEE. This CDR3 is CASSFSTRAEQYV. The CDR3 DNA sequence: TGTGCCAGCAGCTTCTCTACACGAGCCGAGCAGTACGTC.